This entry concerns a single T cell receptor (beta chain). These data come from a study of blood T cell repertoires in COVID-19. The repertoire was sequenced with immunoSEQ multiplex PCR; TCRdb's copy has only in-frame clones and lacks some. The sample records a few hundred thousand clones, around 92% being singletons. V gave up 5 bases and J gave up 2 bases; unmatched junction bases: 6. The CDR3 spans 15 residues. Germline CDR1 and CDR2: SGHVS and FQNEAQ. This receptor was identified in a man younger than 35 who had recovered from COVID-19. J is TRBJ2-1 and V is TRBV7-8; TRBD1 agrees at 7 bases. Sequencing was carried out using peripheral blood. CDR3 sequence: CASSQDRSTYNEQFF. DNA for the CDR3: TGTGCCAGCAGCCAGGACAGGTCGACCTACAATGAGCAGTTCTTC.